The 13 T cell receptor beta chains in this list originate from one sample, sequenced in a study of cytomegalovirus exposure and HLA in healthy donors. Clones were read by immunoSEQ multiplex PCR, and TCRdb kept only the in-frame ones, dropping some. The sample gives 90,000 to 140,000 clones, approximately 86% of which show up once; around 4.1% is in the top ten. The sequenced sample was PBMCs. These receptors all come from a woman younger than 30 in good health and CMV-seropositive.

The chain combines TRBV5-1 with TRBJ1-2; 7 bases map to TRBD1. J was trimmed by 4 bases and V by 4 bases; bases with no gene match: 13. Looked up from germline, CDR1 is SGHRS and CDR2 is YFSETQ. The CDR3 sequence is 16 residues long. Here the CDR3 reads CASSPGTAGIGYGYTF. The CDR3 bases are TGCGCCAGCAGCCCAGGGACAGCAGGGATCGGCTATGGCTACACCTTC.

The J gene is TRBJ2-3, the V gene TRBV2, with D perhaps matching TRBD1 (6 bases). V shed 5 bases and J shed 2 bases, with 20 bases lying between them. CDR1 and CDR2 from the germline V gene are SNHLY and FYNNEI. CDR3 size: 17 residues. The CDR3 region is CASSLLGGEGSTDTQYF. CDR3 nucleotide sequence: TGTGCCAGCAGTCTCCTTGGGGGCGAGGGGTCCACAGATACGCAGTATTTT.

This sequence joins TRBV18 and TRBJ2-5; 11 bases agree with TRBD1. From germline, CDR1 is KGHSH and CDR2 LQKENI. J lost 3 bases, V lost 4 bases, and 4 bases had no gene match. This CDR3 comprises 15 residues. The CDR3 DNA is TGTGCCAGCTCACGCCGGGACAGGGGGGAAGAGACCCAGTACTTC. This sequence encodes CASSRRDRGEETQYF.

The chain links TRBV20-1 to TRBJ1-2, with TRBD1 as a possible D gene (5 bases). V lost 1 base and J lost 8, with 8 bases in between. CDR1 and CDR2 from the germline V gene are DFQATT and SNEGSKA (reference sequence). There are 11 residues in the CDR3. This chain's CDR3 is CSARVGEGYTF. The CDR3 bases are TGCAGTGCTAGAGTAGGGGAAGGCTACACCTTC.

This clone was found once. The V gene is TRBV6-1, the J gene TRBJ1-3; no clear D. The CDR3 contains 15 residues. CDR1 and CDR2 from the germline V gene are MNHNS and SASEGT. Deletions cut 1 base from V and 0 bases from J, with 7 bases between. The CDR3 nucleotides are TGTGCCAGCAGTGAAGACAGAGACTCTGGAAACACCATATATTTT. Protein product: CASSEDRDSGNTIYF.

The genes are TRBV7-8 and TRBJ2-5, with 9 positions matching TRBD2. Germline V gives CDR1 SGHVS, CDR2 FQNEAQ. The CDR3 sequence is 13 residues long. V lost 5 bases to trimming and J lost 5 bases; unmatched junction nucleotides: 3. The CDR3 DNA follows: TGTGCCAGCAGCAGGACTAGCGCTGAGACCCAGTACTTC. Protein: CASSRTSAETQYF.

This clone was seen a handful of times. The chain couples TRBV28 to TRBJ2-7; possibly TRBD2 for D (5 bases). The CDR3 has 13 amino acids. The V gene lost 5 bases and the J gene lost 3 bases, with 11 bases spanning the gap. Germline CDR1 reads MDHEN; CDR2 reads SYDVKM. The CDR3 sequence is CASSPTGLYEQYF. DNA for the CDR3: TGTGCCAGCAGTCCCACCGGACTCTACGAGCAGTACTTC.

This clone was seen a single time. The gene calls are TRBV6-1 and TRBJ2-7; TRBD1 is a possible D gene (5 bases). This CDR3 contains 12 residues. Trimming cost V 6 bases and J 1 base, with 7 bases left between them. The germline gives CDR1 MNHNS, CDR2 SASEGT. CDR3 coding DNA: TGTGCCAGCAGACAGGCGTCCTACGAGCAGTACTTC. Translated: CASRQASYEQYF.

V usage is TRBV6-4 and J usage is TRBJ2-3; perhaps TRBD2 as D (6 bases). The CDR3 is made up of 15 amino acids. Germline V CDR1 and CDR2: MRHNA, SNTAGT. Trimming stripped 4 bases from V and 4 bases from J, with 15 bases between. The DNA for the CDR3 is TGTGCCAGCAGTGCTAGGAGGGCAGGCGCAGATACGCAGTATTTT. This encodes CASSARRAGADTQYF.

The rearrangement joins TRBV7-2 to TRBJ2-1; tentatively, D is TRBD1 (5 bases). The germline V and J ends were trimmed by 5 bases and 7 bases, with 15 bases remaining between them. This CDR3 is 14 amino acids long. Per germline, CDR1 SGHTA and CDR2 FQGNSA. CDR3 residues: CASSRNPRGNEQFF. The CDR3 DNA reads TGTGCCAGCAGCCGCAACCCTAGGGGTAATGAGCAGTTCTTC.

The chain is built from TRBV10-1 and TRBJ1-5; D possibly corresponds to TRBD1 (6 bases). V was cut by 2 bases and J by 7 bases, with 9 bases left in between. The CDR3 contains 13 residues. The germline V gene has CDR1 WNHNN and CDR2 SYGVQD (reference sequence). The CDR3 region has the DNA TGCGCCAGCAGTGAGGCAGGGGTCCAGCCCCAGCATTTT. As protein: CASSEAGVQPQHF.

The V gene is TRBV5-1, the J gene TRBJ2-7, with D perhaps TRBD1 (5 bases). The germline V gene has CDR1 SGHRS and CDR2 YFSETQ. CDR3 length equals 14 residues. Trimming removed 4 bases at V and 4 bases at J, with 15 bases between. The CDR3 DNA follows: TGCGCCAGCAGCCCCTCTAGGGGTAGGTACGAGCAGTACTTC. Translation: CASSPSRGRYEQYF.

The sample holds a few counts of this clone. The chain links TRBV6-1 to TRBJ2-1; no clear D. The CDR3 consists of 12 residues. V gave up 10 bases and J gave up 5 bases, with 12 bases separating them. Germline V gives CDR1 MNHNS, CDR2 SASEGT. The CDR3, as DNA: TGTGCCACCCTGCGGCTGCACAATGAGCAGTTCTTC. It encodes CATLRLHNEQFF.